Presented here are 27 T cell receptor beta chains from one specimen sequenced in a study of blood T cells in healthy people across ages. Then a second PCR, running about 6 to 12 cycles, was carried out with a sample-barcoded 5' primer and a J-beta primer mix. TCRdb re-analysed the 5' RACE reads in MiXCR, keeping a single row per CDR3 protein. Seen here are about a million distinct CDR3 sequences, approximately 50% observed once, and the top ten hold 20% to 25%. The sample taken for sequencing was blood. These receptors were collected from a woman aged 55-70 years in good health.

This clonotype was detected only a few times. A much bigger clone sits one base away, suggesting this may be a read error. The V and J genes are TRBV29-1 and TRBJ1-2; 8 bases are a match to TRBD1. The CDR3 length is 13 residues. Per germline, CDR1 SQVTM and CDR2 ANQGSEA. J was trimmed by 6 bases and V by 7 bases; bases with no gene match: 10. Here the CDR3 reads CSGADRDWNGYTF. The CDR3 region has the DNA TGCAGCGGTGCGGACAGGGATTGGAATGGCTACACCTTC.

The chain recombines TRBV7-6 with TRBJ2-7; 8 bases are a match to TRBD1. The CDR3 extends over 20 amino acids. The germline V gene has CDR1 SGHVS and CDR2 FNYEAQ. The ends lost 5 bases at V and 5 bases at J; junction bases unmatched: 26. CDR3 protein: CASSHDRGRVSQTGYDEQYF. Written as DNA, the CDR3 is TGTGCCAGCAGCCATGACAGGGGCCGTGTGTCTCAGACGGGGTACGACGAGCAGTACTTC.

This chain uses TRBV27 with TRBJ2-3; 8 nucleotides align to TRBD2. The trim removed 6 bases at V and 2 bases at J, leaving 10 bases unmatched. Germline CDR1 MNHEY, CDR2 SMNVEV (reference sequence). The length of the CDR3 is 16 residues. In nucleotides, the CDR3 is TGTGCCAGCAGATCCCATGGCGGGGGGAACACAGATACGCAGTATTTT. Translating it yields CASRSHGGGNTDTQYF.

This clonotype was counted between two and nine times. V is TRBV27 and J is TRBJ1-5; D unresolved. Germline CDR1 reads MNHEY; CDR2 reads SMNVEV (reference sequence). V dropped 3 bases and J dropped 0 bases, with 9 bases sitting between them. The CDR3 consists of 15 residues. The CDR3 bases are TGTGCCAGCAGTTTTGGCGACCGTAGCAATCAGCCCCAGCATTTT. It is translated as CASSFGDRSNQPQHF.

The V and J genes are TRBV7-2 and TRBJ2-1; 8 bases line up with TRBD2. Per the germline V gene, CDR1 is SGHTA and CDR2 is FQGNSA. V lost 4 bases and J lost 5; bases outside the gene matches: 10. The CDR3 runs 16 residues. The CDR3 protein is CASSSRALAGDNEQFF. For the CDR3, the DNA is TGTGCCAGCAGCTCTAGGGCTCTAGCGGGCGACAATGAGCAGTTCTTC.

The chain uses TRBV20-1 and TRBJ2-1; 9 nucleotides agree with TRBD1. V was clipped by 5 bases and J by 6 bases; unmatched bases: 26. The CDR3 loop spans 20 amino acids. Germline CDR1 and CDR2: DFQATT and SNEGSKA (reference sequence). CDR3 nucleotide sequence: TGCAGTGCTCGCTACCGTACCGGGACAGGGACCCTCTTTGGGTTCAATGAGCAGTTCTTC. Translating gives CSARYRTGTGTLFGFNEQFF.

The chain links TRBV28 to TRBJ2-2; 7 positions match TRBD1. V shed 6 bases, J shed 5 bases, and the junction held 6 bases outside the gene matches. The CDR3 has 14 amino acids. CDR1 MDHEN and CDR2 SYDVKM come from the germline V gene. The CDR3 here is CASRLTGWTGELFF. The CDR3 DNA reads TGTGCCAGCAGGCTGACAGGGTGGACCGGGGAGCTGTTTTTT.

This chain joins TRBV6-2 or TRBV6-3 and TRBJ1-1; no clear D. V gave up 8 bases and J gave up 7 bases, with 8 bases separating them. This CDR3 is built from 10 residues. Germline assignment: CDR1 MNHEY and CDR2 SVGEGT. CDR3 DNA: TGTGCCAGCGGACCCCTTGAAGCTTTCTTT. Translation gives CASGPLEAFF.

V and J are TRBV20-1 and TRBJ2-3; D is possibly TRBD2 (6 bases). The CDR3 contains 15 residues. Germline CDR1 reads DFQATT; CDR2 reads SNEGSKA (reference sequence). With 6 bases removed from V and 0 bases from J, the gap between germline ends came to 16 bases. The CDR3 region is CSAGDLYFSTDTQYF. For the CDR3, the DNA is TGCAGTGCGGGGGACTTGTATTTCAGCACAGATACGCAGTATTTT.

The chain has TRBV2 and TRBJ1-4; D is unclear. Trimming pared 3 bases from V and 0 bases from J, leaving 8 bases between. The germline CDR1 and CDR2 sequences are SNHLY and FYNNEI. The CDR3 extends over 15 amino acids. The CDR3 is CASSDRRTTNEKLFF. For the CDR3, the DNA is TGTGCCAGCAGTGACAGGCGTACAACTAATGAAAAACTGTTTTTT.

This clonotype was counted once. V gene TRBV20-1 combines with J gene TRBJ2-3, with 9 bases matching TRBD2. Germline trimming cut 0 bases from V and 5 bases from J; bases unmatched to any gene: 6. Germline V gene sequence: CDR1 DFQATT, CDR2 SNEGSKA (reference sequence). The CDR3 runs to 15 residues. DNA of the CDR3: TGCAGTGCTAGAGAAGTTGCGGGAGGGGTAGATACGCAGTATTTT. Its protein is CSAREVAGGVDTQYF.

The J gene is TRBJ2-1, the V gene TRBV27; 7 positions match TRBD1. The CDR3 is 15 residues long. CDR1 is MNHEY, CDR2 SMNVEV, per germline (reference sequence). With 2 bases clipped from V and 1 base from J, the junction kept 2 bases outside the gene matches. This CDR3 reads CASSLGTASYNEQFF. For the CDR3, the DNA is TGTGCCAGCAGTTTAGGGACAGCTTCCTACAATGAGCAGTTCTTC.

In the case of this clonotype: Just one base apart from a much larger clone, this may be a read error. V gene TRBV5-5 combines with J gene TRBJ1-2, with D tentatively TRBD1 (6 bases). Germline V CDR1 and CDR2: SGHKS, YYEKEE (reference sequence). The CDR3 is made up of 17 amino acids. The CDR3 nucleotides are TGTGCCGGCAGCTTGACCACAGGGCTCACGGCTAACTATGGCTACACCTTC. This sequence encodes CAGSLTTGLTANYGYTF.

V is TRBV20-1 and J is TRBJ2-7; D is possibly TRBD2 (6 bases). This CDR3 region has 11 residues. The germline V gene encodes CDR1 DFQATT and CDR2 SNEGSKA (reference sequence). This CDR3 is CARAEGYEQYF. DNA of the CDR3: TGCGCCCGGGCGGAGGGTTACGAGCAGTACTTC.

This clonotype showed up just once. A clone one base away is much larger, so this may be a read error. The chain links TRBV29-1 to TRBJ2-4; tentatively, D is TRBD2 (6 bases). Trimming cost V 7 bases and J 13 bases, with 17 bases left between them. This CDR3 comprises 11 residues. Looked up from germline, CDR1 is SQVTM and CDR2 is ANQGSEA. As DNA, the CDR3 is TGCAGCGGTTGGAGGGGAGTTGAGCAGTACTTC. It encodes CSGWRGVEQYF.

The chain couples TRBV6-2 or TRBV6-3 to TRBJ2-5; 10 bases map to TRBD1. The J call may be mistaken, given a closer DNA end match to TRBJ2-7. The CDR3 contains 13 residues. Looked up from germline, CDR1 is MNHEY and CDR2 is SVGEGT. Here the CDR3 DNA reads TGTGCCAGCCGGACAGGGGGAAAGTACGAGCAGTACTTC. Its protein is CASRTGGKYEQYF.

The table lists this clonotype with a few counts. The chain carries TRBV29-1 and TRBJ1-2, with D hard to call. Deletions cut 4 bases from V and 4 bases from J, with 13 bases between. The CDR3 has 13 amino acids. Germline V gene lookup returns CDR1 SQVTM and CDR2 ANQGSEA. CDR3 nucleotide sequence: TGCAGCGTTGCCTTTCGGGGTACCTATGGCTACACCTTC. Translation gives CSVAFRGTYGYTF.

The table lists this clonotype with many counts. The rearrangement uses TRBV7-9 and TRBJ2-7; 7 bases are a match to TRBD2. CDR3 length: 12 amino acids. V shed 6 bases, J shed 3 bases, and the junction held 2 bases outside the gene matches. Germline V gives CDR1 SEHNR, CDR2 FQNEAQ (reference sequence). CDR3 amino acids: CASRRGSYEQYF. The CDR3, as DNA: TGTGCCAGCAGACGCGGGAGCTACGAGCAGTACTTC.

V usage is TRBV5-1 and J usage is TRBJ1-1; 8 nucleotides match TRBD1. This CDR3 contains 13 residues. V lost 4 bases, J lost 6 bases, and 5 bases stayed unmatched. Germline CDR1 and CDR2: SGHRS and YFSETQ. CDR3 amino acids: CASSPDRAAEAFF. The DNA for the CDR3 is TGCGCCAGCAGCCCGGACAGGGCCGCTGAAGCTTTCTTT.

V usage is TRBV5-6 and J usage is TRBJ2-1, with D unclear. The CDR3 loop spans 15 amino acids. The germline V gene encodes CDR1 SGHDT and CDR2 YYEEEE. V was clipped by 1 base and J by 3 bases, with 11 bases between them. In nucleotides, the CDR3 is TGTGCCAGCAGCTTGCGAAAGACGGACTACAATGAGCAGTTCTTC. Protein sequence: CASSLRKTDYNEQFF.

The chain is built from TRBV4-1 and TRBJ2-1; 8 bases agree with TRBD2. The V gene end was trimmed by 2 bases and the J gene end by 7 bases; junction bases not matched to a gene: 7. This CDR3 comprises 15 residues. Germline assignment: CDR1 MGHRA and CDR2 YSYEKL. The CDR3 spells CASSQPGTRRNEQFF. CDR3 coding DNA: TGCGCCAGCAGCCAACCCGGGACTAGACGGAATGAGCAGTTCTTC.

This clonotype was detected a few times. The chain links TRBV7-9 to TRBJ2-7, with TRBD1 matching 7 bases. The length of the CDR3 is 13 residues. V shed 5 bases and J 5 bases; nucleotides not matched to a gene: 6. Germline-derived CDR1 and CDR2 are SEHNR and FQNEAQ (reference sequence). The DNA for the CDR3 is TGTGCCAGCAGCACAGGGGCCGAGGACGAGCAGTACTTC. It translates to CASSTGAEDEQYF.

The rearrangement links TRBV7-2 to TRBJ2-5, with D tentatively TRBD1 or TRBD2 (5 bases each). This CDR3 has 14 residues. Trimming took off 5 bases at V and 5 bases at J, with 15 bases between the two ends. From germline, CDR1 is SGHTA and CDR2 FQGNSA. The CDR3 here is CASSRTGGDETQYF. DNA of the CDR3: TGTGCCAGCAGCCGAACTGGGGGAGACGAGACCCAGTACTTC. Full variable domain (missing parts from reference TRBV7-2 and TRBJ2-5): GAGVSQSPSNKVTEKGKDVELRCDPISGHTALYWYRQSLGQGLEFLIYFQGNSAPDKSGLPSDRFSAERTGGSVSTLTIQRTQQEDSAVYLCASSRTGGDETQYFGPGTRLLVL.

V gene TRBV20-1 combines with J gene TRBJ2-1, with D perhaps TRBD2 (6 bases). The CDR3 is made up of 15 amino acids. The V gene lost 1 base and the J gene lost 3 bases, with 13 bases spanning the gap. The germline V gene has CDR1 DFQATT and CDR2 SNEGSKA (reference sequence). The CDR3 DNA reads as TGCAGTGCTAGAGGTTCGGCGGGATTCTACAATGAGCAGTTCTTC. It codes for CSARGSAGFYNEQFF.

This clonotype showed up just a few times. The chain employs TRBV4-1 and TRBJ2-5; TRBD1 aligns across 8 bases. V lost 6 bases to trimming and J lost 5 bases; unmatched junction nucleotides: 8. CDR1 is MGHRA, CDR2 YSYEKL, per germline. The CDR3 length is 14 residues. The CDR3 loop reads CASRGQEGLETQYF. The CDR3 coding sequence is TGCGCCAGCAGGGGACAGGAAGGGCTGGAGACCCAGTACTTC.

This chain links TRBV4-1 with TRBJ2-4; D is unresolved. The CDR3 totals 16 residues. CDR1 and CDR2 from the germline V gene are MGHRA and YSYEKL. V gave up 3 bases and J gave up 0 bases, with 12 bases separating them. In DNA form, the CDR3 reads TGCGCCAGCAGCCAGGTTGCACCCCTAGCCAAAAACATTCAGTACTTC. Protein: CASSQVAPLAKNIQYF.

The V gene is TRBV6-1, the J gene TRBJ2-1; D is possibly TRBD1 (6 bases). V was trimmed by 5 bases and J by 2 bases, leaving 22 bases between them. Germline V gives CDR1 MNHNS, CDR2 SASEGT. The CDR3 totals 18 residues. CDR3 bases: TGTGCCAGCAGTCGCTGGCCACAGGGAAACCCAACCTACAATGAGCAGTTCTTC. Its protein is CASSRWPQGNPTYNEQFF.